A single sample is the source of the 15 T cell receptor beta chains below, sequenced in a study of molecular identifiers for immune sequencing clone quantification. TCRdb re-called the PCR reads through MiXCR, storing one row per CDR3 protein. The sample records 400,000 to 600,000 distinct CDR3 sequences, roughly 24% being singletons. Material for sequencing was naive CD8+ T cells from blood, with Jurkat cell RNA spiked in. Stated subset: FACS-sorted CD8+CD4-CCR7+CD45RA+ naive T cells. The receptors derive from a human donor in good health. Some libraries in this study had Jurkat cell RNA spiked in.

This clonotype has more than one count but fewer than ten. The chain links TRBV2 to TRBJ2-3, with 8 bases fitting TRBD2. The junction had 12 bases not matched to a gene; V was cut back by 6 bases and J by 4 bases. The V gene's germline CDR1 is SNHLY and CDR2 FYNNEI. The CDR3 covers 16 residues. The CDR3 DNA reads TGTGCCAGCAGCCCCGGGGGGGTCCTAGCGTCAGATACGCAGTATTTT. It encodes CASSPGGVLASDTQYF.

V is TRBV27 and J is TRBJ2-1, with 8 bases lining up with TRBD1. CDR3 length equals 13 residues. V lost 3 bases and J lost 7; bases outside the gene matches: 2. Germline V gene sequence: CDR1 MNHEY, CDR2 SMNVEV (reference sequence). The chain's CDR3 is CASSFQGANEQFF. The CDR3 region has the DNA TGTGCCAGCAGTTTTCAGGGGGCGAATGAGCAGTTCTTC.

This clonotype appeared a few times. The J gene is TRBJ2-1, the V gene TRBV28, with TRBD2 matching 9 bases. V lost 6 bases, J lost 4 bases, and 7 bases stayed unmatched. CDR1 and CDR2 from the germline V gene are MDHEN and SYDVKM. This CDR3 comprises 15 residues. CDR3 sequence reads: CASRSRTSGYNEQFF. The CDR3 bases are TGTGCCAGCAGGTCGAGAACTAGCGGGTACAATGAGCAGTTCTTC.

Concerning this clonotype: A read error is possible here, since a much larger clone lies one base away. This chain uses TRBV20-1 with TRBJ2-4; D is uncertain. The V and J ends lost 0 bases and 8 bases respectively, with 8 bases between them. Per the germline V gene, CDR1 is DFQATT and CDR2 is SNEGSKA (reference sequence). The CDR3 consists of 12 residues. CDR3: CSARDQDYIQYF. The CDR3 nucleotides are TGCAGTGCTAGAGATCAGGATTACATTCAGTACTTC.

This chain connects TRBV2 to TRBJ2-3; TRBD2 agrees at 9 bases. Losses at the gene ends were 4 bases for V and 3 bases for J; bases not matched to a gene: 8. Germline V gene lookup returns CDR1 SNHLY and CDR2 FYNNEI. The CDR3 totals 16 residues. The CDR3 bases are TGTGCCAGCAGTGGGGGTAGCGGGGGCGTGACAGATACGCAGTATTTT. It specifies CASSGGSGGVTDTQYF.

This chain connects TRBV5-1 to TRBJ1-1, with no clear D. Trimming took 5 bases from V and 3 from J, leaving 14 bases between them. The CDR3 has 14 residues. Germline V CDR1 and CDR2: SGHRS, YFSETQ. CDR3 sequence (DNA): TGCGCCAGCAGTCCTGGACGGATGTACACTGAAGCTTTCTTT. Its translation: CASSPGRMYTEAFF.

This clonotype was found a few times. The genes are TRBV4-1 and TRBJ2-7; D unclear. Germline CDR1 MGHRA, CDR2 YSYEKL. The V gene lost 1 base and the J gene lost 1 base, with 5 bases spanning the gap. The CDR3 covers 13 residues. In DNA, the CDR3 is TGCGCCAGCAGCCAAGCGCAGTCCTACGAGCAGTACTTC. This codes for CASSQAQSYEQYF.

This clonotype was recorded at least ten times. This chain connects TRBV3-1 to TRBJ1-4; D unclear. Per the germline V gene, CDR1 is LGHDT and CDR2 is YNNKEL (reference sequence). Trimming removed 2 bases from V and 7 bases from J, with 11 bases in between. The CDR3 consists of 14 residues. The CDR3 sequence: CASSQKTLVEKLFF. The CDR3 region has the DNA TGTGCCAGCAGCCAAAAGACGCTTGTTGAAAAACTGTTTTTT.

The genes are TRBV4-1 and TRBJ2-7; weak D call: TRBD2 (6 bases). Per germline, CDR1 MGHRA and CDR2 YSYEKL. The CDR3 sequence is 18 residues long. V was cut by 1 base and J by 5 bases, with 24 bases left in between. The CDR3 nucleotides read TGCGCCAGCAGCCAAGTGGGGGGTGGACCCTCGGTGGACGACGAGCAGTACTTC. Translation gives CASSQVGGGPSVDDEQYF.

This clonotype was counted only a few times. J is TRBJ2-1 and V is TRBV4-2, with a tentative D call TRBD2 (6 bases). Germline CDR1 reads LGHNA; CDR2 reads YNFKEQ. V lost 1 base and J 4 bases, leaving 17 bases between the germline ends. This CDR3 spans 17 amino acids. Written as DNA, the CDR3 is TGTGCCAGCAGCCAAGCTAGTTCTCCGGGGGTATACAATGAGCAGTTCTTC. This encodes CASSQASSPGVYNEQFF.

This clonotype was recorded many times. The rearrangement joins TRBV25-1 to TRBJ2-1; maybe TRBD1 (6 bases). Germline-derived CDR1 and CDR2 are MGHDK and SYGVNS. This CDR3 is built from 13 residues. Trimming shortened V by 8 bases and J by 4 bases, and 12 bases separated the two germline ends. The CDR3 loop reads CASSRGSYNEQFF. DNA of the CDR3: TGTGCCAGCTCGAGGGGGTCGTACAATGAGCAGTTCTTC.

The chain couples TRBV14 to TRBJ2-5; D possibly corresponds to TRBD2 (6 bases). This CDR3 has 16 amino acids. Trimming took off 3 bases at V and 4 bases at J, with 18 bases between the two ends. Germline CDR1 reads SGHDN; CDR2 reads FVKESK. CDR3: CASSHLDGGLGETQYF. The DNA of the CDR3 is TGTGCCAGCAGCCATCTCGACGGGGGATTGGGAGAGACCCAGTACTTC.

This clonotype came up a few times. The chain uses TRBV20-1 and TRBJ2-7; possibly TRBD1 for D (5 bases). The V gene lost 2 bases and the J gene lost 0 bases, with 14 bases spanning the gap. Germline lookup yields CDR1 DFQATT and CDR2 SNEGSKA (reference sequence). The CDR3 spans 15 residues. The CDR3 nucleotides read TGCAGTGCTAGACAGGGAATTCGAAACTCCTACGAGCAGTACTTC. It specifies CSARQGIRNSYEQYF.

As regards this clonotype: A single base separates this from a much larger clone, so it may be a read error. This CDR3 is CASSRTADTTYEQHF. The DNA for the CDR3 is TGTGCCAGCAGCCGTACTGCTGACACCACCTACGAGCAGCACTTC. V usage is TRBV7-9 and J usage is TRBJ2-7; D is uncertain. This CDR3 has 15 residues. Germline V gives CDR1 SEHNR, CDR2 FQNEAQ (reference sequence).

Of note for this clonotype: It may be a read error: a sequence one base away is much more abundant. It is likely a read error, because the conserved phenylalanine at the end of the CDR3 is missing. The genes are TRBV7-9 and TRBJ2-3; weak D call: TRBD1 (5 bases). The CDR3 extends over 14 amino acids. Germline loops: CDR1 SEHNR, CDR2 FQNEAQ (reference sequence). Trimming took 4 bases from V and 2 from J, leaving 10 bases between them. The CDR3 region has the DNA TGTGCCAGCAGCTCCCCGGACATCACAGATACGCAGTATCTT. Encoded protein: CASSSPDITDTQYL.